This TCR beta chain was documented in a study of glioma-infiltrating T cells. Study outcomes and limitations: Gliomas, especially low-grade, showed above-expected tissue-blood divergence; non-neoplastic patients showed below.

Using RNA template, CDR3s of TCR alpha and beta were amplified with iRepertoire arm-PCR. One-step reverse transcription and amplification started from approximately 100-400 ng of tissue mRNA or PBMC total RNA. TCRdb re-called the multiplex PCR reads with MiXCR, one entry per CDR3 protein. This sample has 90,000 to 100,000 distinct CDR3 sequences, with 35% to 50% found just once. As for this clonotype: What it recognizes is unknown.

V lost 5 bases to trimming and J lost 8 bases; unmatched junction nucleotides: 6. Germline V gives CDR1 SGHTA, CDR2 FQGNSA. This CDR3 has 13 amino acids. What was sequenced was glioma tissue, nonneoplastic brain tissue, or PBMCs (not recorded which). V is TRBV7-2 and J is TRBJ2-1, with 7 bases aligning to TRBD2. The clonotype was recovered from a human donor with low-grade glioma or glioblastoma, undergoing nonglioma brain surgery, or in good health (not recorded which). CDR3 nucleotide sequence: TGTGCCAGCAGCCGGAGACTAGCCTATGAGCAGTTCTTC. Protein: CASSRRLAYEQFF.